These 20 T cell receptor beta chains share one sample of origin, sequenced in a study of shared clonotypes between healthy human individuals. The assay was immunoSEQ multiplex PCR, and TCRdb's table has in-frame clones only and misses some. Of just under 350,000 clones listed, less than 75% are singletons. The specimen sequenced was memory CD4+ T cells sorted from blood. Subset of the sample: CD45RA-negative fraction. The source of these receptors is a man aged 25 to 40 in good health.

The chain carries TRBV5-1 and TRBJ2-3, with 9 nucleotides matching TRBD1. The CDR3 has 15 residues. CDR1 and CDR2 (germline): SGHRS, YFSETQ. The V gene end was trimmed by 3 bases and the J gene end by 0 bases; junction bases not matched to a gene: 2. The CDR3 reads CASSSGQGSTDTQYF. The CDR3 bases are TGCGCCAGCAGCTCAGGACAGGGGAGCACAGATACGCAGTATTTT.

This clone turned up a few times. The chain carries TRBV27 and TRBJ2-7; D remains ambiguous. This CDR3 contains 12 residues. Germline assignment: CDR1 MNHEY and CDR2 SMNVEV (reference sequence). Trimming pared 6 bases from V and 9 bases from J, leaving 15 bases between. The CDR3 reads CASSTDGWRQYF. The CDR3, as DNA: TGTGCCAGCAGCACGGACGGTTGGAGGCAGTACTTC.

This chain joins TRBV5-4 and TRBJ1-4; D is unclear. The CDR3 covers 15 residues. Germline lookup yields CDR1 SGHNT and CDR2 YYREEE (reference sequence). V lost 0 bases to trimming and J lost 1 base, with 7 bases between them. The CDR3 loop is CASSLAEGTNEKLFF. CDR3 bases: TGTGCCAGCAGCTTGGCGGAGGGAACTAATGAAAAACTGTTTTTT.

This clone is a singleton in its sample. The chain carries TRBV9 and TRBJ2-2, with 14 bases fitting TRBD2. The CDR3 extends over 18 amino acids. Germline CDR1 and CDR2: SGDLS and YYNGEE. With 2 bases clipped from V and 6 bases from J, the junction kept 9 bases outside the gene matches. The CDR3 DNA follows: TGTGCCAGCAGCGTTGGGACTAGCGGGAGAAGGTACTCCGGGGAGCTGTTTTTT. It is translated as CASSVGTSGRRYSGELFF.

J is TRBJ1-3 and V is TRBV28; D ambiguous. Trimming shortened V by 8 bases and J by 2 bases, and 10 bases separated the two germline ends. This CDR3 comprises 13 residues. Per the germline V gene, CDR1 is MDHEN and CDR2 is SYDVKM. The CDR3 region has the DNA TGTGCCAGCGGGGTGGAAGCTGGAAACACCATATATTTT. It is translated as CASGVEAGNTIYF.

A few counts support this clone. The J gene is TRBJ1-1, the V gene TRBV6-6, with 8 bases fitting TRBD1. CDR1 and CDR2 from the germline V gene are MNHNY and SVGAGI (reference sequence). V shed 6 bases and J 2 bases; nucleotides not matched to a gene: 8. The CDR3 spans 15 residues. The CDR3 DNA is TGTGCCAGCAGCTCTCACAGGGGGAAAAACACTGAAGCTTTCTTT. It translates to CASSSHRGKNTEAFF.

Concerning this clone itself: At one boundary the junction diverges from the germline segment, which might be a read error. The genes are TRBV11-2 and TRBJ2-1, with 11 bases matching TRBD2. The CDR3 loop spans 15 amino acids. Germline V lookup: CDR1 SGHAT, CDR2 FQNNGV. DNA for the CDR3: TGTGCCAGCAGCTTCACTAGCGGGAGATTTAACGGGGAGATCTTC. Translated, it gives CASSFTSGRFNGEIF.

The rearrangement joins TRBV5-1 to TRBJ2-1; no definite D call. The length of the CDR3 is 13 residues. V was cut by 7 bases and J by 7 bases, with 15 bases left in between. CDR1 and CDR2 (germline): SGHRS, YFSETQ. CDR3 amino acids: CASSAELGNEQFF. The CDR3 coding sequence is TGCGCCAGCTCGGCGGAGCTAGGAAATGAGCAGTTCTTC.

This clone was seen once. This rearrangement joins TRBV7-2 to TRBJ2-7; D is unresolved. From germline, CDR1 is SGHTA and CDR2 FQGNSA. The CDR3 has 14 residues. Trimming removed 5 bases from V and 0 bases from J, with 11 bases in between. CDR3 region: CASSRMVGSYEQYF. In DNA, the CDR3 is TGTGCCAGCAGCCGCATGGTCGGCTCCTACGAGCAGTACTTC.

The chain is built from TRBV5-5 and TRBJ2-7, with D possibly TRBD2 on 6 matching bases. Germline V gene lookup returns CDR1 SGHKS and CDR2 YYEKEE (reference sequence). Deletions cut 5 bases from V and 2 bases from J, with 14 bases between. This CDR3 is 14 amino acids long. The CDR3 loop is CASSNGPSAYEQYF. The CDR3 nucleotides are TGTGCCAGCAGTAACGGACCTAGCGCCTACGAGCAGTACTTC.

The chain uses TRBV19 and TRBJ2-3; D ambiguous. The CDR3 has 13 residues. V lost 5 bases and J 4 bases, leaving 10 bases between the germline ends. Germline V gene lookup returns CDR1 LNHDA and CDR2 SQIVND (reference sequence). CDR3 bases: TGTGCCAGTAGTCCCTCCCGCGCAGATACGCAGTATTTT. Translated, it gives CASSPSRADTQYF.

This sequence joins TRBV29-1 and TRBJ2-6, with D perhaps being TRBD1 or TRBD2 (5 bases each). The V and J ends lost 7 bases and 0 bases respectively, with 13 bases between them. There are 15 residues in the CDR3. Germline V gives CDR1 SQVTM, CDR2 ANQGSEA. CDR3 in DNA: TGCAGCGCCGCAGGGAGTAACTCTGGGGCCAACGTCCTGACTTTC. Its translation is CSAAGSNSGANVLTF.

This chain links TRBV6-6 with TRBJ1-2, with 8 bases aligning to TRBD1. Germline lookup yields CDR1 MNHNY and CDR2 SVGAGI (reference sequence). The CDR3 totals 15 residues. Losses at the gene ends were 5 bases for V and 1 base for J; bases not matched to a gene: 6. This CDR3 is CASSLDRAVNYGYTF. The CDR3 region has the DNA TGTGCCAGCAGTCTGGACAGGGCGGTTAACTATGGCTACACCTTC.

Only one count was recorded for this clone. The chain combines TRBV4-2 with TRBJ2-1; 12 nucleotides agree with TRBD2. Germline-derived CDR1 and CDR2 are LGHNA and YNFKEQ. The CDR3 length is 16 residues. CDR3 protein: CALAGGGPSTYNEQFF. In DNA form, the CDR3 reads TGTGCTCTAGCGGGAGGGGGACCCTCAACCTACAATGAGCAGTTCTTC.

The rearrangement links TRBV25-1 to TRBJ1-4; 8 bases agree with TRBD1. Germline V gene sequence: CDR1 MGHDK, CDR2 SYGVNS. The CDR3 is 15 amino acids. With V trimmed by 4 bases and J by 4 bases, 5 bases remained unmatched. In DNA, the CDR3 is TGTGCCAGCAGTGCGCAGGGGGCGGATAATGAAAAACTGTTTTTT. Amino acid sequence: CASSAQGADNEKLFF.

This clone was counted at least ten times. In the same sample, other DNA sequences code for this CDR3. The J gene is TRBJ2-3, the V gene TRBV5-6; D gene ambiguous. Germline V gene lookup returns CDR1 SGHDT and CDR2 YYEEEE. V dropped 4 bases and J dropped 2 bases, with 11 bases sitting between them. The CDR3 has 14 amino acids. Written as DNA, the CDR3 is TGTGCCAGCAGCCCGACCCTCCCCACAGATACGCAGTATTTT. Its translation: CASSPTLPTDTQYF.

The rearrangement links TRBV5-6 to TRBJ2-3; no reliable D call. There are 14 residues in the CDR3. In germline, CDR1 is SGHDT, CDR2 YYEEEE. Trimming shortened V by 0 bases and J by 3 bases, and 8 bases separated the two germline ends. DNA of the CDR3: TGTGCCAGCAGCTTGGTCTCTACAACAGATACGCAGTATTTT. This translates into CASSLVSTTDTQYF.

A single count supports this clone. V gene TRBV10-3 combines with J gene TRBJ2-5; D possibly corresponds to TRBD1 (6 bases). CDR1 and CDR2 (germline): ENHRY, SYGVKD. The length of the CDR3 is 15 residues. V lost 0 bases to trimming and J lost 14 bases, with 22 bases between them. The CDR3 nucleotides are TGTGCCATCAGTGAGTCGACAGGCCAAGAGGGTGGGGTTTACTTC. Translation gives CAISESTGQEGGVYF.

The table lists this clone with a count of one. The genes are TRBV19 and TRBJ2-5, with D tentatively TRBD1 or TRBD2 (6 bases each). Germline values: CDR1 LNHDA, CDR2 SQIVND (reference sequence). Deletions cut 7 bases from V and 2 bases from J, with 23 bases between. The CDR3 is made up of 17 amino acids. The CDR3 DNA sequence: TGTGCCAGTACACAGGACAGCCTGGGAGGCACACAAGAGACCCAGTACTTC. This translates into CASTQDSLGGTQETQYF.

The V call is TRBV5-1, the J call TRBJ2-5; TRBD2 matches 11 bases. The V gene end was trimmed by 2 bases and the J gene end by 2 bases; junction bases not matched to a gene: 5. From germline, CDR1 is SGHRS and CDR2 YFSETQ. The CDR3 consists of 16 residues. CDR3 residues: CASSFGTSGAQETQYF. As DNA, the CDR3 is TGCGCCAGCAGCTTCGGGACTAGCGGTGCTCAAGAGACCCAGTACTTC.